The present entry profiles one T cell receptor beta chain with its context. Germline V lookup: CDR1 MDHEN, CDR2 SYDVKM. The CDR3 is 12 amino acids. The germline V and J ends were trimmed by 6 bases and 4 bases, with 9 bases remaining between them. The data were obtained in a study of beta chain features in type 1 diabetes. As every portion of the isolated RNA was reverse transcribed, the sequencing read expressed TCRB transcripts. Averages about 1 million reads characterized the stem cell-like memory T cell samples. TCRdb's table, derived via immunoSEQ multiplex PCR, lists solely in-frame clones and lacks some. This table has over 40,000 clones, 50% appearing once.

Input material: stem cell memory CD4+ T cells from blood. The genes are TRBV28 and TRBJ1-2; D is ambiguous. The sequence derives from a woman aged 25 to 39 in good health. The CDR3 DNA reads as TGTGCCAGCAGGACAAGTACCTATGGCTACACCTTC. Translation: CASRTSTYGYTF.